A single sample gave rise to the 26 T cell receptor beta chains below, sequenced in a study of T-cell memory formation after mild COVID-19. TCRdb re-analysed the 5' RACE reads in MiXCR, keeping a single row per CDR3 protein. Of about 150,000 distinct CDR3 sequences in the sample, 13% to 15% are singletons; the top ten hold around an eighth. Source material: PBMCs or a T cell subset sorted from them (not recorded which). The source is an adult woman who had mild COVID-19 (a few samples of this study predate the infection). Cell type and time point are not known.

Comment on this clonotype: A read error may be the cause here, since a much bigger clone is one base away. The rearrangement uses TRBV7-8 and TRBJ2-7; D remains unclear. This CDR3 is 15 amino acids long. The germline V gene encodes CDR1 SGHVS and CDR2 FQNEAQ. This CDR3 reads CASSLDINPAYEHYF. CDR3 in DNA: TGTGCCAGCAGCTTAGACATTAACCCTGCCTACGAGCATTACTTC. The full variable domain, with the rest looked up from reference TRBV7-8 and TRBJ2-7, is GAGVSQSPRYKVAKRGQDVALRCDPISGHVSLFWYQQALGQGPEFLTYFQNEAQLDKSGLPSDRFFAERPEGSVSTLKIQRTQQEDSAVYLCASSLDINPAYEHYFGPGTRLTVT.

The rearrangement links TRBV12-3 or TRBV12-4 to TRBJ1-2; D gene ambiguous. This CDR3 has 13 residues. The V gene lost 3 bases and the J gene lost 6 bases, with 11 bases spanning the gap. The CDR3 DNA sequence: TGTGCCAGCAGTTTCGGAAGCGTAAATGGCTACACCTTC. Amino acids: CASSFGSVNGYTF.

This clonotype turned up a few times. J is TRBJ2-5 and V is TRBV5-1, with TRBD2 matching over 8 bases. The V and J ends lost 2 bases and 4 bases, in that order; junction bases with no gene match: 7. CDR3 length equals 15 residues. The V gene's germline CDR1 is SGHRS and CDR2 YFSETQ. CDR3 loop: CASSFSRTSRETQYF. The CDR3, as DNA: TGCGCCAGCAGCTTTTCTCGGACTAGCAGAGAGACCCAGTACTTC.

V usage is TRBV7-7 and J usage is TRBJ2-3; 12 bases line up with TRBD2. V lost 5 bases and J lost 3; bases outside the gene matches: 3. CDR1 is SSHAT, CDR2 FNYEAQ, per germline (reference sequence). This CDR3 has 15 residues. The DNA for the CDR3 is TGTGCCAGCAGCACTGGACTAGCGGGGACAGATACGCAGTATTTT. Translating it yields CASSTGLAGTDTQYF.

V and J are TRBV12-3 or TRBV12-4 and TRBJ1-5, with TRBD1 matching 9 bases. V lost 6 bases, J lost 0 bases, and 12 bases stayed unmatched. The CDR3 extends over 18 amino acids. The CDR3 here is CASRPGQGKVYSNQPQHF. The CDR3 DNA sequence: TGTGCCAGCAGGCCAGGACAGGGGAAGGTCTATAGCAATCAGCCCCAGCATTTT.

This clonotype was observed at least ten times. The rearrangement joins TRBV4-3 to TRBJ2-1; D uncertain. From germline, CDR1 is LGHNA and CDR2 YSLEER. The CDR3 contains 13 residues. Trimming removed 3 bases at V and 7 bases at J, with 10 bases between. The CDR3 is CASSQVLENEQFF. CDR3 DNA: TGCGCCAGCAGCCAGGTCCTTGAGAATGAGCAGTTCTTC.

This clonotype occurred a few times. The chain uses TRBV20-1 and TRBJ2-2, with a weak D call TRBD1 (6 bases). This CDR3 comprises 14 residues. Germline V gene lookup returns CDR1 DFQATT and CDR2 SNEGSKA (reference sequence). Deletions cut 3 bases from V and 3 bases from J, with 11 bases between. For the CDR3, the DNA is TGCAGTGCTAGCGGACAGCGATACACCGGGGAGCTGTTTTTT. Translated, it gives CSASGQRYTGELFF.

This chain connects TRBV18 to TRBJ2-3; D unresolved. The CDR3 consists of 17 residues. Germline V gene lookup returns CDR1 KGHSH and CDR2 LQKENI. V shed 0 bases and J shed 6 bases, with 19 bases lying between them. The CDR3 sequence is CASSPPRTAVVVDTQYF. CDR3 coding DNA: TGTGCCAGCTCACCACCGAGGACCGCCGTCGTCGTGGATACGCAGTATTTT.

This clonotype was counted once. V is TRBV20-1 and J is TRBJ1-2, with TRBD1 matching 8 bases. CDR1 and CDR2 from the germline V gene are DFQATT and SNEGSKA (reference sequence). The CDR3 is made up of 12 amino acids. CDR3 amino acids: CSPGQGDYGYTF. DNA for the CDR3: TGCAGCCCTGGACAGGGTGACTATGGCTACACCTTC.

This rearrangement joins TRBV9 to TRBJ2-7, with 9 bases lining up with TRBD1. Per the germline V gene, CDR1 is SGDLS and CDR2 is YYNGEE. CDR3 length equals 14 residues. Trimming took 3 bases from V and 5 from J; bases not matched to a gene: 6. The DNA for the CDR3 is TGTGCCAGCAGCGCCGGGACAGGGTTTCACGAGCAGTACTTC. Protein product: CASSAGTGFHEQYF.

This clonotype was seen more than once but under ten times. The V call is TRBV15, the J call TRBJ2-5, with TRBD2 identical over 8 bases. The CDR3 is made up of 17 amino acids. Germline V lookup: CDR1 LNHNV, CDR2 YYDKDF (reference sequence). Losses at the gene ends were 0 bases for V and 9 bases for J; bases not matched to a gene: 15. The CDR3 sequence: CATSRDPGSGVTEAQYF. DNA for the CDR3: TGTGCCACCAGCAGAGATCCGGGTAGCGGGGTTACTGAGGCCCAGTACTTC.

A few counts support this clonotype. The chain uses TRBV20-1 and TRBJ2-1; D not certain. The ends were cut back, 3 bases at V and 8 bases at J, with 14 bases in the middle. The CDR3 length is 13 residues. Germline CDR1 reads DFQATT; CDR2 reads SNEGSKA (reference sequence). CDR3 nucleotide sequence: TGCAGTGCTAGTTTTTTGCTAGTCGATGAGCAGTTCTTC. Translated: CSASFLLVDEQFF.

The V and J genes are TRBV25-1 and TRBJ2-1; D unclear. This CDR3 comprises 11 residues. V shed 5 bases and J shed 9 bases, with 8 bases lying between them. CDR1 and CDR2 from the germline V gene are MGHDK and SYGVNS. DNA of the CDR3: TGTGCCAGCAGTCCAGGTAGTGAGCAGTTCTTC. Translated: CASSPGSEQFF.

The rearrangement links TRBV27 to TRBJ1-1, with TRBD1 matching over 9 bases. CDR3 length: 14 residues. Trimming removed 8 bases from V and 2 bases from J; junction bases left unmatched: 6. Germline lookup yields CDR1 MNHEY and CDR2 SMNVEV (reference sequence). CDR3 DNA sequence: TGTGCCAGCGCCGGGGACAGGGTAAACACTGAAGCTTTCTTT. It specifies CASAGDRVNTEAFF.

This clonotype was seen a handful of times. CDR3 residues: CASSLEAGEVTEAFF. For the CDR3, the DNA is TGCGCCAGCAGCTTGGAGGCTGGGGAGGTCACTGAAGCTTTCTTT. This chain uses TRBV5-1 with TRBJ1-1; no firm D call. Germline lookup yields CDR1 SGHRS and CDR2 YFSETQ. The CDR3 totals 15 residues. V was shortened by 0 bases and J by 4 bases, with 13 bases between the two germline ends.

The rearrangement joins TRBV7-2 to TRBJ1-1; 11 bases line up with TRBD1. Germline V CDR1 and CDR2: SGHTA, FQGNSA. The CDR3 is 17 amino acids. Trimming removed 1 base from V and 2 bases from J; junction bases left unmatched: 6. The CDR3 DNA reads TGTGCCAGCAGCTTAGTCGGACAGGGGGCTCGAAACACTGAAGCTTTCTTT. Residues: CASSLVGQGARNTEAFF.

The chain is built from TRBV12-3 or TRBV12-4 and TRBJ2-7, with 7 bases aligning to TRBD2. The CDR3 has 18 residues. J was trimmed by 1 base and V by 2 bases; bases with no gene match: 14. CDR3 bases: TGTGCCAGCAGTTTATGGGGTGGCGGGAGTGTTTTGTCCTACGAGCAGTACTTC. Translation: CASSLWGGGSVLSYEQYF.

This clonotype showed up just a few times. The rearrangement links TRBV7-9 to TRBJ2-3; possibly TRBD2 for D (5 bases). V lost 6 bases, J lost 2 bases, and 15 bases lay in between. This CDR3 comprises 15 residues. Germline loops: CDR1 SEHNR, CDR2 FQNEAQ (reference sequence). CDR3 nucleotides: TGTGCCAGCAGTCGACTCGGAGGACTCACAGATACGCAGTATTTT. It encodes CASSRLGGLTDTQYF.

The CDR3 loop is CASSLQRGGTDTQYF. DNA of the CDR3: TGTGCCAGCAGCTTACAGCGGGGGGGCACAGATACGCAGTATTTT. The chain recombines TRBV12-3 or TRBV12-4 with TRBJ2-3; TRBD2 agrees at 9 bases. The CDR3 totals 15 residues. V shed 6 bases and J 1 base; nucleotides not matched to a gene: 5.

This clonotype showed up just once. V is TRBV6-6 and J is TRBJ2-1, with D possibly TRBD2 on 5 matching bases. Germline V gene lookup returns CDR1 MNHNY and CDR2 SVGAGI (reference sequence). V dropped 0 bases and J dropped 0 bases, with 9 bases sitting between them. CDR3 size: 16 residues. CDR3 in amino acids: CASSYSWESSYNEQFF. The CDR3 nucleotides are TGTGCCAGCAGTTACTCTTGGGAGAGCTCCTACAATGAGCAGTTCTTC.

In this sample, this clonotype turned up a few times. One junction end does not reproduce the germline sequence, and a read error may be involved. The chain combines TRBV5-5 with TRBJ1-5; TRBD1 aligns across 9 bases. This CDR3 region has 12 residues. The germline gives CDR1 SGHKS, CDR2 YYEKEE (reference sequence). The CDR3 here is CASSLYGQGSIF. The CDR3 coding sequence is TGTGCCAGCAGCCTATATGGACAGGGGTCAATTTTT.

This sequence joins TRBV20-1 and TRBJ1-6, with D perhaps matching TRBD1 (6 bases). This CDR3 spans 15 amino acids. V shed 2 bases and J shed 4 bases, with 12 bases lying between them. Germline V lookup: CDR1 DFQATT, CDR2 SNEGSKA (reference sequence). CDR3 residues: CSARPPQGYNSPLHF. The CDR3 nucleotides read TGCAGTGCTAGACCCCCCCAGGGGTATAATTCACCCCTCCACTTT.

This rearrangement joins TRBV6-5 to TRBJ1-2; 9 bases line up with TRBD1. This CDR3 has 15 residues. The V gene's germline CDR1 is MNHEY and CDR2 SVGAGI. V was pared by 6 bases and J by 4 bases, with 9 bases of the junction left unmatched. The CDR3 coding sequence is TGTGCCAGCAGCCAAGAGACAGGGGGGATCTATGGCTACACCTTC. It specifies CASSQETGGIYGYTF.

This sequence joins TRBV7-6 and TRBJ2-3; 11 bases fit TRBD2. Germline V gene lookup returns CDR1 SGHVS and CDR2 FNYEAQ. After removal of 6 bases from V and 2 bases from J, the junction contained 10 bases not matched to a gene. The CDR3 length is 17 residues. The CDR3 is CASSLRLAGTSTDTQYF. In nucleotides, the CDR3 is TGTGCCAGCAGTTTAAGACTAGCGGGGACGTCCACAGATACGCAGTATTTT.

This sequence joins TRBV13 and TRBJ1-2; unclear D gene. In germline, CDR1 is PRHDT, CDR2 FYEKMQ (reference sequence). V gave up 5 bases and J gave up 8 bases, with 18 bases separating them. This CDR3 has 14 residues. The CDR3 nucleotides read TGTGCCAGCAGCAACCGACACCACGTATCCGGCTACACCTTC. Translation gives CASSNRHHVSGYTF.

V gene TRBV6-6 combines with J gene TRBJ2-3, with 8 bases lining up with TRBD2. CDR1 is MNHNY and CDR2 is SVGAGI in the germline V gene (reference sequence). This CDR3 comprises 17 residues. V shed 1 base and J 2 bases; nucleotides not matched to a gene: 8. DNA of the CDR3: TGTGCCAGCAGTTACTGGGGTAGCGGGGATTCCACAGATACGCAGTATTTT. This codes for CASSYWGSGDSTDTQYF.